The 32 T cell receptor beta chains below come from one sample, sequenced in a study of shared clonotypes between healthy human individuals. This table comes from immunoSEQ multiplex PCR, and its TCRdb copy is limited to in-frame clones, with some not included. The table shows approximately 700,000 clones, with 55% to 85% occurring only once. The sequencing input was memory CD4+ T cells sorted from blood. Subset meaning: CD45RA-negative fraction. These receptors originate from a woman aged 30 to 39 in good health.

J is TRBJ2-5 and V is TRBV2, with D tentatively TRBD2 (7 bases). Germline V gene data show CDR1 as SNHLY and CDR2 as FYNNEI. V gave up 7 bases and J gave up 1 base, with 13 bases separating them. The CDR3 consists of 14 residues. The CDR3 reads CASNQRGGQETQYF. The CDR3 coding sequence is TGTGCCAGCAACCAAAGGGGGGGCCAAGAGACCCAGTACTTC.

The chain combines TRBV25-1 with TRBJ2-7; D is uncertain. Germline V CDR1 and CDR2: MGHDK, SYGVNS. CDR3 length equals 12 residues. Trimming removed 2 bases from V and 2 bases from J, with 4 bases in between. The CDR3, as DNA: TGTGCCAGCAGTGAAGCGACCTACGAGCAGTACTTC. Its protein is CASSEATYEQYF.

This clone was counted a single time. The V call is TRBV28, the J call TRBJ2-3, with D unresolved. This CDR3 comprises 12 residues. Germline CDR1 and CDR2: MDHEN and SYDVKM. Deletions cut 6 bases from V and 4 bases from J, with 8 bases between. The CDR3 loop is CASRGSADTQYF. DNA of the CDR3: TGTGCCAGCAGGGGCTCGGCAGATACGCAGTATTTT.

Points on this clone: At one end, the junction sequence differs from germline, possibly due to a read error. The chain is built from TRBV18 and TRBJ2-2; no clear D gene. This CDR3 has 13 amino acids. CDR1 KGHSH and CDR2 LQKENI come from the germline V gene. The CDR3 is CASSPPNPGELFF. Here the CDR3 DNA reads TGTGCCAGCTCACCACCGAACCCCGGGGAGCTGTTTTTT. Full variable domain (outside the CDR3, taken from reference TRBV18 and TRBJ2-2): NAGVMQNPRHLVRRRGQEARLRCSPMKGHSHVYWYRQLPEEGLKFMVYLQKENIIDESGMPKERFSAEFPKEGPSILRIQQVVRGDSAAYFCASSPPNPGELFFGEGSRLTVL.

The chain uses TRBV19 and TRBJ2-7, with D possibly matching TRBD1 (7 bases). Germline V CDR1 and CDR2: LNHDA, SQIVND (reference sequence). The V and J ends lost 7 bases and 9 bases respectively, with 28 bases between them. This CDR3 has 16 residues. This CDR3 reads CASKSEGDSVGTGQYF. CDR3 nucleotides: TGTGCCAGTAAATCGGAGGGGGACAGCGTTGGGACTGGGCAGTACTTC.

The chain recombines TRBV7-2 with TRBJ2-6, with 7 bases aligning to TRBD1. There are 15 residues in the CDR3. Losses at the gene ends were 4 bases for V and 0 bases for J; bases not matched to a gene: 0. From germline, CDR1 is SGHTA and CDR2 FQGNSA. The CDR3 region is CASSYRGSGANVLTF. CDR3 DNA: TGTGCCAGCAGCTACAGGGGCTCTGGGGCCAACGTCCTGACTTTC.

The table lists this clone with a few counts. This chain uses TRBV28 with TRBJ2-7; D possibly corresponds to TRBD1 (5 bases). V gave up 7 bases and J gave up 4 bases, with 14 bases separating them. Germline CDR1 MDHEN, CDR2 SYDVKM. This CDR3 has 13 residues. CDR3 region: CASNRQIEYEQYF. The CDR3 DNA is TGTGCCAGCAACCGACAGATAGAATACGAGCAGTACTTC. The variable domain in full, completed from reference TRBV28 and TRBJ2-7, reads DVKVTQSSRYLVKRTGEKVFLECVQDMDHENMFWYRQDPGLGLRLIYFSYDVKMKEKGDIPEGYSVSREKKERFSLILESASTNQTSMYLCASNRQIEYEQYFGPGTRLTVT.

This clone was observed a few times. The chain links TRBV10-3 to TRBJ2-1; a weak D match, TRBD1 (6 bases). The V and J ends lost 3 bases and 10 bases respectively, with 13 bases between them. CDR3 length: 13 amino acids. CDR1 ENHRY and CDR2 SYGVKD come from the germline V gene. The CDR3 spells CAISEARGHEQFF. CDR3 sequence (DNA): TGTGCCATCAGTGAAGCCAGGGGCCACGAGCAGTTCTTC.

The rearrangement uses TRBV14 and TRBJ2-3; 12 positions match TRBD2. Per germline, CDR1 SGHDN and CDR2 FVKESK. V lost 1 base to trimming and J lost 1 base; unmatched junction nucleotides: 0. CDR3 length equals 16 residues. CDR3 nucleotides: TGTGCCAGCAGCCAAGGACTAGCGGGAGGCACAGATACGCAGTATTTT. It is translated as CASSQGLAGGTDTQYF.

This rearrangement joins TRBV6-1 to TRBJ2-2; D gene unclear. The V gene's germline CDR1 is MNHNS and CDR2 SASEGT. V gave up 7 bases and J gave up 6 bases, with 9 bases separating them. The CDR3 spans 12 residues. The CDR3 DNA sequence: TGTGCCAGCATGGTCTTCCCCGGGGAGCTGTTTTTT. Translation gives CASMVFPGELFF.

V gene TRBV5-1 combines with J gene TRBJ2-3, with a weak D call TRBD2 (6 bases). The CDR3 length is 14 residues. From germline, CDR1 is SGHRS and CDR2 YFSETQ. Trimming left V 2 bases short and J 2 bases short, with 9 bases between. The CDR3 here is CASSFAGYTDTQYF. The DNA for the CDR3 is TGCGCCAGCAGCTTTGCGGGGTACACAGATACGCAGTATTTT.

The chain links TRBV7-2 to TRBJ1-2; D unclear. Per the germline V gene, CDR1 is SGHTA and CDR2 is FQGNSA. This CDR3 contains 14 residues. V lost 2 bases, J lost 11 bases, and 18 bases lay in between. The DNA for the CDR3 is TGTGCCAGCAGCTTAAGTTCTAGCGACGTGGATTACACCTTC. Protein: CASSLSSSDVDYTF. Full variable domain (remainder filled in from reference TRBV7-2 and TRBJ1-2): GAGVSQSPSNKVTEKGKDVELRCDPISGHTALYWYRQSLGQGLEFLIYFQGNSAPDKSGLPSDRFSAERTGGSVSTLTIQRTQQEDSAVYLCASSLSSSDVDYTFGSGTRLTVV.

CDR3 DNA sequence: TGTGCCAGCAGTGAAGAGGGGACTACCTCTCAGTGGCAGTACTTC. It encodes CASSEEGTTSQWQYF. The chain links TRBV25-1 to TRBJ2-7, with 7 bases matching TRBD2. Trimming at V came to 2 bases and at J to 9 bases, leaving 13 bases not matched to a gene. The CDR3 covers 15 residues. Germline CDR1 is MGHDK and CDR2 is SYGVNS.

V and J are TRBV14 and TRBJ1-2; the D is unclear. The CDR3 sequence is 14 residues long. V lost 1 base, J lost 7 bases, and 13 bases lay in between. Germline loops: CDR1 SGHDN, CDR2 FVKESK. The CDR3 DNA sequence: TGTGCCAGCAGCCAAGCAGCAGTCTGGGGTGGCTACACCTTC. This sequence encodes CASSQAAVWGGYTF.

This clone was detected ten times or more. V usage is TRBV6-5 and J usage is TRBJ1-1; 7 nucleotides align to TRBD1. The germline gives CDR1 MNHEY, CDR2 SVGAGI. Losses at the gene ends were 2 bases for V and 6 bases for J; bases not matched to a gene: 12. The CDR3 extends over 16 amino acids. The CDR3 loop is CASSYGFGRGGAEAFF. The CDR3 nucleotides read TGTGCCAGCAGTTACGGATTCGGCAGGGGGGGCGCTGAAGCTTTCTTT.

The chain recombines TRBV9 with TRBJ2-1, with D unresolved. CDR1 and CDR2 (germline): SGDLS, YYNGEE. The CDR3 has 9 amino acids. V gave up 4 bases and J gave up 16 bases, with 9 bases separating them. The CDR3 is CASSRPRFF. CDR3 coding DNA: TGTGCCAGCAGCAGACCCCGTTTCTTC.

This chain uses TRBV7-6 with TRBJ2-1; TRBD1 or TRBD2 may be the D gene (7 bases each). The CDR3 spans 15 residues. Germline V gene sequence: CDR1 SGHVS, CDR2 FNYEAQ. Trimming took off 5 bases at V and 3 bases at J, with 14 bases between the two ends. DNA of the CDR3: TGTGCCAGCAGCCCAGGGGGGGGCAGCTACAATGAGCAGTTCTTC. The encoded protein is CASSPGGGSYNEQFF. The full variable domain, with the rest looked up from reference TRBV7-6 and TRBJ2-1, is GAGVSQSPRYKVTKRGQDVALRCDPISGHVSLYWYRQALGQGPEFLTYFNYEAQQDKSGLPNDRFSAERPEGSISTLTIQRTEQRDSAMYRCASSPGGGSYNEQFFGPGTRLTVL.

This clone was seen more than once but under ten times. The chain joins TRBV28 to TRBJ2-1, with 8 nucleotides matching TRBD2. The CDR3 totals 13 residues. V shed 7 bases and J 8 bases; nucleotides not matched to a gene: 7. In germline, CDR1 is MDHEN, CDR2 SYDVKM. The CDR3 spells CASTGLVVHEQFF. The CDR3 region has the DNA TGTGCCAGCACGGGACTAGTTGTCCATGAGCAGTTCTTC.

The rearrangement links TRBV21-1 to TRBJ1-5. TRBV21-1 is tagged as a pseudogene. CDR3 length: 14 residues. As DNA, the CDR3 is TGTGCCAGCAGCAAAGAAAACGGATATCAGCCCCAGCATTTT. The encoded protein is CASSKENGYQPQHF.

The CDR3: CASSEALGNYNEQFF. The CDR3 DNA sequence: TGTGCCAGCAGTGAAGCGCTTGGCAACTACAATGAGCAGTTCTTC. The rearrangement links TRBV2 to TRBJ2-1; D is uncertain. This CDR3 spans 15 amino acids. The germline V and J ends were trimmed by 0 bases and 3 bases, with 9 bases remaining between them. Germline V gene lookup returns CDR1 SNHLY and CDR2 FYNNEI.

V gene TRBV5-1 combines with J gene TRBJ1-2; perhaps TRBD1 as D (5 bases). There are 16 residues in the CDR3. Germline assignment: CDR1 SGHRS and CDR2 YFSETQ. Trimming left V 2 bases short and J 8 bases short, with 22 bases between. The CDR3 loop reads CASSFSRGRPLGGYTF. In nucleotides, the CDR3 is TGCGCCAGCAGCTTCTCCCGGGGACGGCCCCTGGGGGGCTACACCTTC.

This clone has a handful of counts. This chain uses TRBV5-4 with TRBJ1-2; 7 bases are shared with TRBD1. J gave up 2 bases and V 0 bases, and 7 bases lay outside the gene matches. CDR1 is SGHNT, CDR2 YYREEE, per germline (reference sequence). CDR3 length equals 16 residues. CDR3 protein: CASSLAKGRGNYGYTF. The CDR3 region has the DNA TGTGCCAGCAGCTTGGCCAAGGGCAGGGGGAACTATGGCTACACCTTC.

This clone has only a few counts. This chain joins TRBV7-9 and TRBJ2-7; D remains ambiguous. This CDR3 contains 12 residues. V was pared by 5 bases and J by 5 bases, with 10 bases between. Per the germline V gene, CDR1 is SEHNR and CDR2 is FQNEAQ (reference sequence). CDR3 residues: CASSITTHEQYF. The CDR3 DNA is TGTGCCAGCAGCATAACTACGCACGAGCAGTACTTC.

This clone has more than one count but fewer than ten. This sequence joins TRBV6-1 and TRBJ1-5; D gene unclear. V was shortened by 8 bases and J by 4 bases, with 12 bases between the two germline ends. Germline loops: CDR1 MNHNS, CDR2 SASEGT. The CDR3 consists of 13 residues. CDR3 DNA: TGTGCCAGCTCTTCCTCGAGTAATCAGCCCCAGCATTTT. This gives the protein CASSSSSNQPQHF.

This clone has a single count. This chain connects TRBV25-1 to TRBJ2-4, with 7 bases lining up with TRBD1. Trimming removed 4 bases from V and 5 bases from J; junction bases left unmatched: 11. Germline CDR1 MGHDK, CDR2 SYGVNS. The CDR3 runs 16 residues. The CDR3 nucleotides are TGTGCCAGCAGTGCAACAGGGGTTGAGGGGCAAAACATTCAGTACTTC. It codes for CASSATGVEGQNIQYF. The full variable domain, with the rest looked up from reference TRBV25-1 and TRBJ2-4, is EADIYQTPRYLVIGTGKKITLECSQTMGHDKMYWYQQDPGMELHLIHYSYGVNSTEKGDLSSESTVSRIRTEHFPLTLESARPSHTSQYLCASSATGVEGQNIQYFGAGTRLSVL.

A few counts support this clone. The chain has TRBV29-1 and TRBJ1-1; possibly TRBD1 for D (6 bases). V was cut by 7 bases and J by 6 bases, with 12 bases left in between. Germline V CDR1 and CDR2: SQVTM, ANQGSEA. The CDR3 extends over 11 amino acids. The CDR3 sequence: CSATGYSEAFF. The CDR3 region has the DNA TGCAGCGCCACAGGGTATTCTGAAGCTTTCTTT.

This chain connects TRBV7-6 to TRBJ2-5; D remains ambiguous. Trimming pared 1 base from V and 5 bases from J, leaving 11 bases between. The CDR3 loop spans 14 amino acids. Germline CDR1 SGHVS, CDR2 FNYEAQ. For the CDR3, the DNA is TGTGCCAGCAGCTTAGATGCCCTCGGCGAGACCCAGTACTTC. Translated: CASSLDALGETQYF.

This clone occurred a few times. Here the CDR3 DNA reads TGCAGCGTTTCCCGGACAGGGATCTACAATGAGCAGTTCTTC. Translated: CSVSRTGIYNEQFF. This chain uses TRBV29-1 with TRBJ2-1; 8 bases are a match to TRBD1. This CDR3 comprises 14 residues. J lost 3 bases, V lost 5 bases, and 6 bases had no gene match. CDR1 SQVTM and CDR2 ANQGSEA come from the germline V gene.

This chain links TRBV10-1 with TRBJ2-7; D tentatively reads TRBD1 or TRBD2 (5 bases each). The V end lost 0 bases, the J end lost 6 bases, and 15 bases lay between the germline ends. Germline V gene sequence: CDR1 WNHNN, CDR2 SYGVQD (reference sequence). The CDR3 is 15 amino acids. The CDR3 loop reads CASSESIWGSGEQYF. CDR3 nucleotide sequence: TGCGCCAGCAGTGAGTCGATTTGGGGGTCGGGCGAGCAGTACTTC.

This clone was seen a single time. This chain connects TRBV5-1 to TRBJ2-2, with a possible D match to TRBD1 (6 bases). Germline V gene data show CDR1 as SGHRS and CDR2 as YFSETQ. The CDR3 sequence is 15 residues long. V dropped 2 bases and J dropped 3 bases, with 11 bases sitting between them. This chain's CDR3 is CASSLYRVDTGELFF. The CDR3 nucleotides are TGCGCCAGCAGCTTATACAGGGTTGACACCGGGGAGCTGTTTTTT. The full variable domain, with the rest looked up from reference TRBV5-1 and TRBJ2-2, is KAGVTQTPRYLIKTRGQQVTLSCSPISGHRSVSWYQQTPGQGLQFLFEYFSETQRNKGNFPGRFSGRQFSNSRSEMNVSTLELGDSALYLCASSLYRVDTGELFFGEGSRLTVL.

The chain combines TRBV5-1 with TRBJ1-1, with D hard to call. The CDR3 has 14 residues. Germline CDR1 is SGHRS and CDR2 is YFSETQ. The V end was cut by 0 bases, the J end by 4 bases, with 10 bases between. CDR3 loop: CASSLAGESTEAFF. DNA of the CDR3: TGCGCCAGCAGCTTGGCCGGGGAGAGCACTGAAGCTTTCTTT.

The chain couples TRBV28 to TRBJ1-1; D may be TRBD1 (6 bases). Trimming cost V 6 bases and J 1 base, with 18 bases left between them. The CDR3 is 16 amino acids. CDR1 and CDR2 (germline): MDHEN, SYDVKM. Here the CDR3 reads CASSPTLGQPNTEAFF. The CDR3 nucleotides read TGTGCCAGCAGCCCTACCCTCGGACAGCCGAACACTGAAGCTTTCTTT. The whole variable domain, filled in from reference TRBV28 and TRBJ1-1, reads DVKVTQSSRYLVKRTGEKVFLECVQDMDHENMFWYRQDPGLGLRLIYFSYDVKMKEKGDIPEGYSVSREKKERFSLILESASTNQTSMYLCASSPTLGQPNTEAFFGQGTRLTVV.